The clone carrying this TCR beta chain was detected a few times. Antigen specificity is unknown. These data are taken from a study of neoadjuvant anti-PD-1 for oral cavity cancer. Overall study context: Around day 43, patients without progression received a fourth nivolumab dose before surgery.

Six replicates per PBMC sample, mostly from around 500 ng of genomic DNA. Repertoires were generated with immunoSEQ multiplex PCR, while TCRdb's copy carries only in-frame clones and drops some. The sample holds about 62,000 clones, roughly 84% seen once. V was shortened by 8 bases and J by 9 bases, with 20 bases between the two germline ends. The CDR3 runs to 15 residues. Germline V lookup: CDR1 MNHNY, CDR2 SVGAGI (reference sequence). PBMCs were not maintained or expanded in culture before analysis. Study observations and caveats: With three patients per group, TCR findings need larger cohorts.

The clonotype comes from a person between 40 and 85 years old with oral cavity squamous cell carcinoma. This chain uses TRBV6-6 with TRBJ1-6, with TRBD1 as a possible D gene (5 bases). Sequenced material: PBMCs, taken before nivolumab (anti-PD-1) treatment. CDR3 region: CASLETAPGRSPLHF. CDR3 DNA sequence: TGTGCCAGCCTCGAGACAGCCCCTGGACGTTCACCCCTCCACTTT.